The 20 T cell receptor beta chains listed next were all sequenced from one sample in a study of response to subunit inactivated influenza vaccine. MiXCR, run by TCRdb on the RT-PCR reads, gives a single entry per CDR3 protein. Among 280,000 or so distinct CDR3 sequences listed, 21% were seen once. The sample was PBMCs from blood, taken less than 22 months after vaccination. The receptors were sampled from a man between 50 and 75 years old who received an inactivated influenza vaccine.

CDR3 amino acids: CASSSFSQRPPRILNEQFF. The CDR3 nucleotides are TGTGCCAGCAGTTCCTTTTCCCAGAGGCCTCCCCGTATTCTAAATGAGCAGTTCTTC. This chain joins TRBV12-3 or TRBV12-4 and TRBJ2-1; no clear D gene. There are 19 residues in the CDR3. The V end was cut by 4 bases, the J end by 7 bases, with 29 bases between.

V and J are TRBV7-9 and TRBJ2-3, with TRBD1 matching over 10 bases. This CDR3 comprises 16 residues. CDR1 SEHNR and CDR2 FQNEAQ come from the germline V gene (reference sequence). J gave up 1 base and V 3 bases, and 4 bases lay outside the gene matches. The CDR3 DNA reads TGTGCCAGCAGCTTCAAGGGGACAGGGGGCACAGATACGCAGTATTTT. Translating gives CASSFKGTGGTDTQYF.

The CDR3 region is CASSYVRLYGYTF. The CDR3 DNA reads TGTGCCAGCAGTTACGTACGGCTTTATGGCTACACCTTC. The chain is built from TRBV6-2 or TRBV6-3 and TRBJ1-2; D is undetermined. The V gene's germline CDR1 is MNHEY and CDR2 SVGEGT. The CDR3 covers 13 residues. The V end was cut by 2 bases, the J end by 5 bases, with 9 bases between.

In its sample, this clonotype was seen a few times. The chain joins TRBV27 to TRBJ1-1; weak D call: TRBD1 (6 bases). V lost 6 bases and J 1 base, leaving 12 bases between the germline ends. The CDR3 contains 14 residues. CDR1 is MNHEY, CDR2 SMNVEV, per germline (reference sequence). As DNA, the CDR3 is TGTGCCAGCAGCACCCGGACAGCGAACACTGAAGCTTTCTTT. Translation: CASSTRTANTEAFF.

In this sample, this clonotype turned up a few times. This sequence joins TRBV9 and TRBJ2-6, with D possibly being TRBD2 (6 bases). The CDR3 sequence is 16 residues long. V lost 0 bases to trimming and J lost 4 bases, with 11 bases between them. Germline V lookup: CDR1 SGDLS, CDR2 YYNGEE. The CDR3 is CASSVDGGSGANVLTF. The CDR3 coding sequence is TGTGCCAGCAGCGTAGACGGGGGTTCCGGGGCCAACGTCCTGACTTTC. Full variable domain (missing parts from reference TRBV9 and TRBJ2-6): DSGVTQTPKHLITATGQRVTLRCSPRSGDLSVYWYQQSLDQGLQFLIQYYNGEERAKGNILERFSAQQFPDLHSELNLSSLELGDSALYFCASSVDGGSGANVLTFGAGSRLTVL.

This clonotype showed up just a few times. The chain combines TRBV11-1 with TRBJ1-6, with 8 bases aligning to TRBD1. Per the germline V gene, CDR1 is SGHAT and CDR2 is FQDESV (reference sequence). Germline trimming cut 4 bases from V and 0 bases from J; bases unmatched to any gene: 8. The length of the CDR3 is 18 residues. The CDR3 loop is CASSSQGAYSSYNSPLHF. In DNA form, the CDR3 reads TGTGCCAGCAGCTCCCAGGGGGCTTATAGCTCCTATAATTCACCCCTCCACTTT.

The rearrangement uses TRBV5-1 and TRBJ1-4; TRBD1 might be the D (5 bases). V was cut by 5 bases and J by 3 bases, with 11 bases left in between. Germline lookup yields CDR1 SGHRS and CDR2 YFSETQ. The CDR3 runs 14 residues. CDR3 DNA: TGCGCCAGCAGACAGGTGGTGGCTAATGAAAAACTGTTTTTT. Its protein is CASRQVVANEKLFF. Together with reference TRBV5-1 and TRBJ1-4, the CDR3 gives the full variable domain: KAGVTQTPRYLIKTRGQQVTLSCSPISGHRSVSWYQQTPGQGLQFLFEYFSETQRNKGNFPGRFSGRQFSNSRSEMNVSTLELGDSALYLCASRQVVANEKLFFGSGTQLSVL.

The chain combines TRBV6-1 with TRBJ1-1, with TRBD1 identical over 9 bases. V trimming: 8 bases; J trimming: 0 bases; junction bases outside the gene matches: 10. The CDR3 is 16 residues long. Germline CDR1 is MNHNS and CDR2 is SASEGT. CDR3 in DNA: TGTGCCAGCTCACTAGACAGGGGGGCTATGAACACTGAAGCTTTCTTT. Protein: CASSLDRGAMNTEAFF.

This clonotype showed up just a few times. This sequence joins TRBV25-1 and TRBJ1-4, with a possible D match to TRBD1 (6 bases). There are 17 residues in the CDR3. Germline CDR1 is MGHDK and CDR2 is SYGVNS. Trimming left V 0 bases short and J 7 bases short, with 18 bases between. CDR3 nucleotides: TGTGCCAGCAGTGAATACCCCCTTACGGGGGCAAGTGAAAAACTGTTTTTT. Residues: CASSEYPLTGASEKLFF.

This chain uses TRBV7-8 with TRBJ2-7; perhaps D is TRBD1 or TRBD2 (5 bases each). The CDR3 covers 15 residues. CDR1 SGHVS and CDR2 FQNEAQ come from the germline V gene. V was trimmed by 4 bases and J by 2 bases, leaving 15 bases between them. The CDR3 here is CASSSNGANPYEQYF. Written as DNA, the CDR3 is TGTGCCAGCAGCTCGAACGGGGCCAACCCCTACGAGCAGTACTTC.

This clonotype occurred once. V is TRBV4-2 and J is TRBJ2-7, with TRBD1 matching over 9 bases. The germline CDR1 and CDR2 sequences are LGHNA and YNFKEQ. J gave up 2 bases and V 0 bases, and 2 bases lay outside the gene matches. The length of the CDR3 is 15 residues. The chain's CDR3 is CASSQERTGAYEQYF. Written as DNA, the CDR3 is TGTGCCAGCAGCCAAGAGAGGACAGGGGCCTACGAGCAGTACTTC.

CDR3 in amino acids: CASSYAGGRANEQFF. The CDR3 nucleotides are TGTGCCAGCAGTTACGCGGGCGGGAGAGCGAATGAGCAGTTCTTC. The chain has TRBV6-2 or TRBV6-3 and TRBJ2-1, with TRBD2 matching over 7 bases. After removal of 2 bases from V and 7 bases from J, the junction contained 8 bases not matched to a gene. The CDR3 is 15 residues long. Germline V gene data show CDR1 as MNHEY and CDR2 as SVGEGT.

The rearrangement uses TRBV10-3 and TRBJ1-1, with D hard to call. The CDR3 covers 11 residues. Germline values: CDR1 ENHRY, CDR2 SYGVKD. V was pared by 4 bases and J by 8 bases, with 8 bases between. CDR3 loop: CAISVFGEAFF. CDR3 sequence (DNA): TGTGCCATCAGTGTTTTCGGGGAAGCTTTCTTT.

The gene calls are TRBV5-6 and TRBJ2-7; 7 bases map to TRBD1. This CDR3 is built from 16 residues. The germline V gene encodes CDR1 SGHDT and CDR2 YYEEEE. The J segment lost 2 bases and the V segment lost 1 base, leaving 9 bases of the junction unmatched. The CDR3 nucleotides are TGTGCCAGCAGCTTGTCCGGGACAGCTTCAACCTACGAGCAGTACTTC. It encodes CASSLSGTASTYEQYF.

The chain recombines TRBV3-1 with TRBJ1-5, with 10 bases lining up with TRBD1. The CDR3 runs to 13 residues. The V gene's germline CDR1 is LGHDT and CDR2 YNNKEL (reference sequence). The junction had 3 bases not matched to a gene; V was cut back by 8 bases and J by 5 bases. This chain's CDR3 is CASGGTGDQPQHF. CDR3 bases: TGTGCCAGCGGCGGGACAGGGGATCAGCCCCAGCATTTT.

The chain combines TRBV20-1 with TRBJ2-5; D may match TRBD1 or TRBD2 (5 bases each). Deletions cut 2 bases from V and 5 bases from J, with 15 bases between. The germline V gene encodes CDR1 DFQATT and CDR2 SNEGSKA (reference sequence). The CDR3 totals 14 residues. The DNA of the CDR3 is TGCAGTGCTAGAATCGGGGCGGGCCGGGAGACCCAGTACTTC. Translated: CSARIGAGRETQYF.

This clonotype occurred many times. J is TRBJ2-1 and V is TRBV11-2; D gene ambiguous. Trimming stripped 1 base from V and 10 bases from J, with 5 bases between. The CDR3 covers 11 residues. Per germline, CDR1 SGHAT and CDR2 FQNNGV. CDR3 amino acids: CASSLGYEQFF. In nucleotides, the CDR3 is TGTGCCAGCAGCTTAGGATACGAGCAGTTCTTC.

This clonotype was counted a few times. The chain couples TRBV19 to TRBJ2-7, with TRBD1 matching over 9 bases. Germline V gene lookup returns CDR1 LNHDA and CDR2 SQIVND (reference sequence). The CDR3 totals 14 residues. Trimming removed 5 bases from V and 8 bases from J; junction bases left unmatched: 10. The CDR3 reads CASSPGEGQGKQYF. As DNA, the CDR3 is TGTGCCAGTAGTCCAGGGGAGGGACAGGGAAAGCAGTACTTC.

The chain links TRBV6-5 to TRBJ1-2; D is possibly TRBD1 (5 bases). V lost 5 bases and J 8 bases, leaving 12 bases between the germline ends. The CDR3 has 12 amino acids. Germline CDR1 MNHEY, CDR2 SVGAGI. The CDR3 protein is CASSPGRVGYTF. The CDR3 coding sequence is TGTGCCAGCAGTCCAGGGAGGGTAGGCTACACCTTC.

CDR3: CSASDAGGINTGELFF. Written as DNA, the CDR3 is TGCAGTGCTAGCGACGCGGGAGGGATTAACACCGGGGAGCTGTTTTTT. The chain uses TRBV20-1 and TRBJ2-2; 9 bases line up with TRBD2. The CDR3 has 16 residues. Germline V gene lookup returns CDR1 DFQATT and CDR2 SNEGSKA (reference sequence). Losses at the gene ends were 3 bases for V and 2 bases for J; bases not matched to a gene: 7.